The 14 T cell receptor beta chains presented below share a single source sample, sequenced in a study of human T cells and chemical hapten exposure. The sample's time point: patch test 1, 2 weeks after DPC sensitization. Treatment noted: therapeutic diphenylcyclopropenone sensitization with weekly scalp DPC. TCRdb fed the RACE reads into MiXCR, producing one record per CDR3 protein. The data show fewer than 100,000 distinct CDR3 sequences, with roughly 12% seen just once and roughly 2.1% held by the top ten. Sequencing used whole blood, obtained in connection with sensitization to the hapten diphenylcyclopropenone (DPC). The receptors were sampled from a woman in her thirties or forties with alopecia areata. Some clones in this sample may be carry-over from other donors' samples.

Comments on this clonotype: An end of the junction does not agree with germline; a read error may underlie this. The chain has TRBV6-6 and TRBJ2-5; 13 nucleotides line up with TRBD2. Germline CDR1 MNHNY, CDR2 SVGAGI (reference sequence). The CDR3 consists of 12 residues. In DNA form, the CDR3 reads TGTGCCAGCAGTTTACGTGGGACTAGCGGGGTCTTC. It translates to CASSLRGTSGVF.

There are many counts of this clonotype. This chain links TRBV5-1 with TRBJ1-5; TRBD1 aligns across 8 bases. CDR3 length: 13 amino acids. Germline loops: CDR1 SGHRS, CDR2 YFSETQ. V lost 4 bases, J lost 6 bases, and 3 bases stayed unmatched. DNA for the CDR3: TGCGCCAGCAGCGCAGGGGGCGGTCAGCCCCAGCATTTT. It translates to CASSAGGGQPQHF.

This clonotype has more than one count but fewer than ten. The chain has TRBV19 and TRBJ2-7, with 10 bases matching TRBD2. Looked up from germline, CDR1 is LNHDA and CDR2 is SQIVND (reference sequence). Trimming removed 9 bases from V and 0 bases from J; junction bases left unmatched: 5. The CDR3 covers 14 residues. This CDR3 is CASSSGRASYEQYF. CDR3 in DNA: TGTGCCAGCAGCAGCGGGAGGGCCTCCTACGAGCAGTACTTC.

This clonotype appeared a few times. The J gene is TRBJ1-1, the V gene TRBV28; TRBD1 matches 8 bases. V lost 4 bases to trimming and J lost 5 bases; unmatched junction nucleotides: 9. This CDR3 contains 15 residues. In germline, CDR1 is MDHEN, CDR2 SYDVKM. This CDR3 is CASSSWTGWRTEAFF. CDR3 coding DNA: TGTGCCAGCAGTTCTTGGACAGGGTGGAGAACTGAAGCTTTCTTT.

This clonotype is classed as medium-sized. The chain employs TRBV29-1 and TRBJ1-1; D remains unclear. Germline lookup yields CDR1 SQVTM and CDR2 ANQGSEA. This CDR3 contains 14 residues. V was shortened by 4 bases and J by 2 bases, with 14 bases between the two germline ends. In nucleotides, the CDR3 is TGCAGCGTTGGGCTCCCAGGTACTAACACTGAAGCTTTCTTT. It is translated as CSVGLPGTNTEAFF.

CDR3 amino acids: CASIGGGNTGFPLHF. CDR3 coding DNA: TGTGCCAGCATCGGAGGAGGGAACACGGGTTTCCCCCTCCACTTT. The chain joins TRBV6-6 to TRBJ1-6, with D unresolved. The CDR3 spans 15 residues. V was trimmed by 7 bases and J by 13 bases, leaving 23 bases between them. Germline V gives CDR1 MNHNY, CDR2 SVGAGI (reference sequence).

The chain recombines TRBV20-1 with TRBJ1-1; TRBD1 might be the D (5 bases). The CDR3 length is 13 residues. The ends were cut back, 1 base at V and 7 bases at J, with 13 bases in the middle. The germline V gene has CDR1 DFQATT and CDR2 SNEGSKA (reference sequence). DNA for the CDR3: TGCAGTGCTAGAGGGACTGGGCAGGGTGAAGCTTTCTTT. This translates into CSARGTGQGEAFF.

The chain has TRBV18 and TRBJ2-5; 7 nucleotides line up with TRBD2. There are 15 residues in the CDR3. From germline, CDR1 is KGHSH and CDR2 LQKENI. J gave up 3 bases and V 1 base, and 5 bases lay outside the gene matches. This CDR3 reads CASSPQRTSKETQYF. In nucleotides, the CDR3 is TGTGCCAGCTCACCACAAAGGACTAGTAAAGAGACCCAGTACTTC.

This sequence joins TRBV20-1 and TRBJ2-7, with D possibly being TRBD2 (6 bases). The CDR3 has 12 amino acids. Per the germline V gene, CDR1 is DFQATT and CDR2 is SNEGSKA (reference sequence). V was shortened by 6 bases and J by 2 bases, with 11 bases between the two germline ends. CDR3 sequence reads: CSAGGATYEQYF. The CDR3 coding sequence is TGCAGTGCAGGCGGGGCCACCTACGAGCAGTACTTC.

CDR3 coding DNA: TGTGCCACCAGCAGAGTAGGCGGGGAGCTGTTTTTT. Protein product: CATSRVGGELFF. The chain employs TRBV15 and TRBJ2-2; D unresolved. V was cut by 1 base and J by 7 bases, with 4 bases left in between. The CDR3 has 12 amino acids. Germline V lookup: CDR1 LNHNV, CDR2 YYDKDF (reference sequence).

A remark on this clonotype: This could be a read error, since a much larger clone is one nucleotide away. V usage is TRBV7-9 and J usage is TRBJ2-7, with D possibly matching TRBD2 (6 bases). The CDR3 totals 15 residues. Germline CDR1 is SEHNR and CDR2 is FQNEAQ (reference sequence). CDR3 DNA: TGTGCCAGCAGCTTATCGGAGGGTTCCTCCTACAAGCAGTACTTC. Encoded protein: CASSLSEGSSYKQYF.

There are many counts of this clonotype. V and J are TRBV6-2 or TRBV6-3 and TRBJ1-1; D gene uncertain. The V end lost 0 bases, the J end lost 1 base, and 9 bases lay between the germline ends. CDR1 MNHEY and CDR2 SVGEGT come from the germline V gene. The CDR3 totals 15 residues. This chain's CDR3 is CASSYSTMGNTEAFF. CDR3 in DNA: TGTGCCAGCAGTTACTCGACTATGGGGAACACTGAAGCTTTCTTT.

This clonotype was observed many times. V is TRBV29-1 and J is TRBJ2-3; D uncertain. The CDR3 has 14 amino acids. Trimming stripped 4 bases from V and 4 bases from J, with 15 bases between. The germline gives CDR1 SQVTM, CDR2 ANQGSEA. The CDR3 bases are TGCAGCGTTGCGCGGACGGGTGGGGCAGATACGCAGTATTTT. The encoded protein is CSVARTGGADTQYF.

This clonotype turned up a few times. The genes are TRBV20-1 and TRBJ2-3; the D gene is possibly TRBD1 (5 bases). The germline V gene encodes CDR1 DFQATT and CDR2 SNEGSKA (reference sequence). V was pared by 4 bases and J by 2 bases, with 37 bases between. CDR3 length: 22 amino acids. The CDR3 DNA follows: TGCAGTGCTACAACCACCTTTTTTGCCGACCCTCAAGCAGGGCAAGACACAGATACGCAGTATTTT. Its translation: CSATTTFFADPQAGQDTDTQYF.